This T cell receptor (beta chain) was recovered during a study of cytomegalovirus exposure and HLA in healthy donors. Study information: The roughly 120 validation repertoires, a later analysis reported, used the same platform as the approximately 700 first-cohort repertoires. Study-wide findings and caveats: Cytomegalovirus association was listed for about 180 TCR beta chains.

The data were produced by immunoSEQ multiplex PCR, yet TCRdb's version contains in-frame clones alone and is incomplete. The sample shows tens of thousands of clones, roughly 93% of them seen only once. The donors were part of the validation cohort of over a hundred subjects. That cohort was separate from the first cohort, which comprised roughly 670 subjects. J gave up 2 bases and V 5 bases, and 3 bases lay outside the gene matches. The germline V gene has CDR1 MRHNA and CDR2 SNTAGT. The CDR3 runs 14 residues. About this clone: Antigen unknown.

What was sequenced was PBMCs. The clonotype was recovered from a woman aged 18-29 years in good health and CMV-seronegative. This chain joins TRBV6-4 and TRBJ1-5; 7 positions agree with TRBD1. The CDR3 here is CASSPDRGNQPQHF. As DNA, the CDR3 is TGTGCCAGCAGTCCCGACAGGGGCAATCAGCCCCAGCATTTT.